The rows below give T cell receptor beta chains drawn from one sample of a study of beta chain features in type 1 diabetes. Sequencing was performed with immunoSEQ multiplex PCR; in TCRdb, only in-frame clones are kept and a portion is missing. The repertoire has around 170,000 clones, around 9.7% of them found once; the top ten carry roughly 0.7%. The sequenced sample was central memory CD4+ T cells from blood. The source is a woman aged 30 to 39 with type 1 diabetes. The CDR3 runs from the conserved cysteine through the conserved F or W. Each record gives: J gene, D gene, clone size, V gene, CDR3 protein. D genes are given only for firm matches. Clone size, where shown, is once, few, many, or a class for clones that have expanded.

TRBJ2-3,TRBD1,few,TRBV6-5,CASSYLRDRPDTQYF
TRBJ1-2,TRBD1,few,TRBV5-1,CASNPGQLNYGYTF
TRBJ2-5,.,.,TRBV7-2,CASSPQETQYF
TRBJ1-1,TRBD1,.,TRBV7-9,CASSPLGQGAGTEAFF
TRBJ2-7,TRBD2,.,TRBV7-3,CASSPGTRSHEQYF
TRBJ1-1,TRBD1,.,TRBV28,CASSPTTGVVTEAFF
TRBJ2-2,TRBD2,few,TRBV30,CAWSVTGGTGELFF
TRBJ1-4,TRBD1,few,TRBV25-1,CASSEYVTGAEKLFF
TRBJ2-5,.,.,TRBV29-1,CSVDPHSRVGETQYF
TRBJ2-1,.,few,TRBV18,CASSPLTGEDNEQFF
TRBJ2-5,.,.,TRBV7-2,CASSLVIETQYF
TRBJ1-4,.,few,TRBV4-2,CASSQGRDEKLFF
TRBJ1-1,.,.,TRBV23-1,CASSQGYSGSDTEAFF
TRBJ2-7,TRBD2,few,TRBV6-4,CASNPPCGRPNYEQYF
TRBJ2-2,.,few,TRBV28,CASTTGNTGELFF
TRBJ2-3,TRBD2,many,TRBV4-1,CASRLAENTDTQYF
TRBJ1-5,.,.,TRBV29-1,CTQNEGVFSNQPQHF
TRBJ2-3,TRBD1,once,TRBV28,CASSRTGVDTQYF
TRBJ2-7,.,.,TRBV5-6,CASSLNREIYEQYF
TRBJ2-5,TRBD2,few,TRBV9,CASSVAAGGETQYF
TRBJ2-2,.,.,TRBV27,CASSLIESGELFF
TRBJ1-1,.,.,TRBV5-4,CASTMGGRTEAFF
TRBJ1-1,.,.,TRBV5-6,CASSLGQDTEAFF
TRBJ2-7,.,few,TRBV19,CASSIGQSYEQYF
TRBJ1-5,.,few,TRBV5-6,CASSLWQGINQPQHF
TRBJ2-1,.,.,TRBV9,CASSNNPGNEQFF
TRBJ1-5,.,.,TRBV28,CASSPAGDQPQHF
TRBJ1-4,.,.,TRBV4-1,CASSQTDRGEKLFF
TRBJ2-2,.,.,TRBV7-9,CASSPTIERTGELFF
TRBJ2-7,TRBD2,few,TRBV4-1,CASSQDPTLAGRRTYEQYF
TRBJ1-5,.,many,TRBV5-6,CASSLRGGSNQPQHF
TRBJ2-7,.,few,TRBV4-1,CASSRPTRVDEQYF
TRBJ2-2,.,.,TRBV28,CASSSSTGLKSTGELFF
TRBJ1-5,.,few,TRBV7-8,CASSLRQSNQPQHF
TRBJ2-2,TRBD1,.,TRBV28,CASSLSGTGSRELFF